The present T cell receptor (beta chain) was sequenced within a study of T-cell reconstitution after alpha-beta-depleted transplantation in children. Study-wide results and limits: The authors attributed T-cell counts and diversity one year after transplant mostly to newly produced T cells. From surviving recipient T cells and thymic progenitors came the high day-60 TCRbeta diversity observed in some patients. There were reportedly several hundred expanded graft clones from which alpha-beta T cells came about two months after transplant.

This clonotype was picked up a small number of times. No antigen is known for it. For TCRbeta, the library was prepared with unique molecular identifiers. TCRdb reprocessed the PCR reads with MiXCR, giving one entry per CDR3 protein. This sample has some 830,000 distinct CDR3 sequences, with roughly 15% found just once. From germline, CDR1 is SGHNT and CDR2 YENEEA. V lost 5 bases, J lost 2 bases, and 14 bases lay in between. The CDR3 consists of 15 residues. The rearrangement links TRBV11-3 to TRBJ2-3; no clear D. This receptor was obtained from a male patient under 18 who had a stem cell transplant for acute lymphoblastic leukemia, so the T cells may come from the graft donor. The source was PBMCs, mostly from graft donor cells, collected 360 days after TCRalphabeta/CD19-depleted stem cell transplant. CDR3 amino acids: CASSLGLTATDTQYF. The CDR3 coding sequence is TGTGCCAGCAGCCTCGGCCTTACAGCCACAGATACGCAGTATTTT.